These T cell receptor beta chains were read from a single sample in a study of sequential checkpoint blockade in melanoma. Only in-frame clones appear in the TCRdb table, and some are missing; sequencing was by immunoSEQ multiplex PCR. The sample lists around 19,000 clones, roughly 72% occurring once. Sequences were derived from CD8+ T cells sorted from blood (inferred from file names), sampled from a patient given nivolumab and ipilimumab in sequence. Receptors were obtained from a human donor with melanoma. The CDR3 runs from the conserved cysteine through the conserved F or W. The D gene is left open where the match is weak. The listing skips clone size in some rows; elsewhere it reads once, few, many or a size class.

TRBV5-6	TRBD1	TRBJ1-5	-	CASSPGQYSNQPQHF	TGTGCCAGCAGCCCGGGACAGTATAGCAATCAGCCCCAGCATTTT
TRBV5-6	-	TRBJ2-6	-	CASSFGAGANVLTF	TGTGCCAGCAGCTTCGGGGCTGGGGCCAACGTCCTGACTTTC
TRBV5-6	TRBD1	TRBJ1-2	-	CASRPRDRPYGYTF	TGTGCCAGCAGGCCTCGGGACAGGCCCTATGGCTACACCTTC
TRBV7-9	TRBD2	TRBJ2-3	once	CASRPGTSGRVVGTDTQYF	TGTGCCAGCAGACCCGGGACTAGCGGGAGGGTCGTAGGCACAGATACGCAGTATTTT
TRBV30	-	TRBJ1-2	-	CAWSPGDYGYTF	TGTGCCTGGAGTCCAGGGGACTATGGCTACACCTTC
TRBV7-9	TRBD2	TRBJ2-7	few	CASSLGTSLVYEQYF	TGTGCCAGCAGCTTAGGGACTAGTTTGGTATACGAGCAGTACTTC
TRBV7-9	TRBD1	TRBJ2-7	-	CASSPRDRGGDGYEQYF	TGTGCCAGCAGCCCCCGGGACAGGGGGGGAGATGGGTACGAGCAGTACTTC
TRBV11-2	-	TRBJ2-7	-	CASGGIRLEQYF	TGTGCCAGCGGCGGGATAAGGCTAGAGCAGTACTTC
TRBV7-9	-	TRBJ2-7	-	CASSLGAYEQYF	TGTGCCAGCAGCTTAGGCGCCTACGAGCAGTACTTC
TRBV6-5	-	TRBJ1-1	-	CASSYSADNTEAFF	TGTGCCAGCAGTTACTCTGCAGATAACACTGAAGCTTTCTTT
TRBV11-2	TRBD1	TRBJ1-2	-	CASSPGGRSYGYTF	TGTGCCAGCAGCCCAGGGGGCCGTAGCTATGGCTACACCTTC
TRBV4-1	TRBD1	TRBJ2-7	once	CASSIPGQVYEQYF	TGCGCCAGCAGCATACCGGGACAGGTTTACGAGCAGTACTTC
TRBV19	-	TRBJ1-2	-	CASNLGTSSNYGYTF	TGTGCCAGTAACCTTGGGACATCTTCCAACTATGGCTACACCTTC
TRBV28	-	TRBJ1-5	few	CASSFRGGNQPQHF	TGTGCCAGCAGTTTCAGGGGAGGGAATCAGCCCCAGCATTTT
TRBV6-6	TRBD1	TRBJ1-5	-	CASSYGTGFNQPQHF	TGTGCCAGCAGTTACGGGACAGGCTTCAATCAGCCCCAGCATTTT
TRBV6-1	-	TRBJ1-2	-	CASSELLGGVYGYTF	TGTGCCAGCAGTGAATTGCTGGGGGGGGTTTATGGCTACACCTTC
TRBV27	-	TRBJ2-3	-	CASTSRRVSTDTQYF	TGTGCCAGCACCAGTCGGAGGGTTAGCACAGATACGCAGTATTTT
TRBV28	TRBD1	TRBJ1-4	-	CASSLPQTGASQRLFF	TGTGCCAGCAGTTTACCCCAGACAGGGGCAAGTCAGCGGCTGTTTTTT
TRBV7-8	TRBD1	TRBJ1-1	-	CASSQFQGDSNTEAFF	TGTGCCAGCAGCCAGTTCCAGGGGGACTCGAACACTGAAGCTTTCTTT
TRBV9	-	TRBJ2-5	-	CASSETGESKETQYF	TGTGCCAGCAGTGAGACCGGGGAAAGTAAAGAGACCCAGTACTTC
TRBV6-6	-	TRBJ2-2	-	CASSLSGSGTGELFF	TGTGCCAGCAGCCTATCCGGTTCTGGCACCGGGGAGCTGTTTTTT
TRBV9	TRBD2	TRBJ2-7	-	CASSVSGTPTYEQYF	TGTGCCAGCAGCGTCAGCGGGACCCCTACGTACGAGCAGTACTTC
TRBV28	-	TRBJ1-1	once	CASSPRGGRAFF	TGTGCCAGCAGTCCGAGAGGGGGTAGAGCTTTCTTT
TRBV28	-	TRBJ1-2	-	CASSLSRVCTF	TGTGCCAGCAGTTTGTCCAGGGTCTGCACCTTC
TRBV19	-	TRBJ2-7	-	CASSVGLNEQYF	TGTGCCAGTAGTGTCGGACTTAACGAGCAGTACTTC
TRBV7-8	TRBD1	TRBJ1-3	once	CASSKGQGIGNTIYF	TGTGCCAGCAGCAAAGGACAGGGAATTGGAAACACCATATATTTT
TRBV9	-	TRBJ1-2	-	CASSLGADYGYTF	TGTGCCAGCAGCTTAGGGGCCGACTATGGCTACACCTTC
TRBV28	-	TRBJ1-2	few	CASSSPDRLRGYTF	TGTGCCAGCAGTTCCCCCGACAGGCTCCGTGGCTACACCTTC
TRBV5-6	-	TRBJ1-1	-	CASSFQEATEAFF	TGTGCCAGCAGCTTTCAGGAGGCCACTGAAGCTTTCTTT
TRBV10-3	TRBD1	TRBJ1-2	-	CAISAGGLYGYTF	TGTGCCATCAGTGCAGGGGGCCTCTATGGCTACACCTTC
TRBV4-1	TRBD2	TRBJ2-5	-	CASSQDRLSAGGPKETQYF	TGCGCCAGCAGCCAAGATCGGTTATCGGCGGGGGGGCCGAAAGAGACCCAGTACTTC
TRBV4-2	TRBD2	TRBJ2-1	-	CASSQPGTSGLNEQFF	TGTGCCAGCAGCCAGCCCGGGACTAGCGGATTGAATGAGCAGTTCTTC
TRBV5-5	TRBD2	TRBJ2-7	-	CASSSTSGRPYEQYF	TGTGCCAGCAGCTCGACTAGCGGGAGGCCCTACGAGCAGTACTTC
TRBV6-5	TRBD2	TRBJ2-7	few	CASSYTPGLAGGEQYF	TGTGCCAGCAGTTACACCCCGGGACTAGCGGGAGGCGAGCAGTACTTC
TRBV5-6	-	TRBJ2-7	-	CASSSGVLEQYF	TGTGCCAGCAGCTCGGGAGTTTTAGAGCAGTACTTC
TRBV11-2	-	TRBJ1-2	once	CASSATGSRSIYGYTF	TGTGCCAGCAGCGCAACGGGGAGTAGGTCTATCTATGGCTACACCTTC
TRBV6-5	TRBD1	TRBJ1-2	once	CASSGGQGAGNGYTF	TGTGCCAGCAGTGGCGGACAGGGGGCGGGTAATGGCTACACCTTC